The clone carrying this TCR beta chain has ten or more counts. What it binds is unknown. From germline, CDR1 is SGHRS and CDR2 YFSETQ. The CDR3 is made up of 14 amino acids. Germline trimming cut 3 bases from V and 4 bases from J; bases unmatched to any gene: 2. The authors prepared the TCRbeta library with unique molecular identifiers. From the PCR reads, TCRdb called clonotypes with MiXCR, one entry per CDR3 protein. Among hundreds of thousands of distinct CDR3 sequences listed, around 12% were seen once. This sample was included in a study of T-cell reconstitution after alpha-beta-depleted transplantation in children. Findings of the study overall: Newly made T cells mostly supplied T-cell counts and diversity one year after transplant. At around two months after transplant, the alpha-beta T cells were reportedly derived from several hundred expanded clones that came from non-depleted graft cells. The high TCRbeta diversity at day 60 in some patients came from surviving recipient T cells and thymic progenitors.

The chain combines TRBV5-1 with TRBJ2-4; 9 bases map to TRBD2. Sequenced material: PBMCs, taken before TCRalphabeta/CD19-depleted stem cell transplant. The origin of this receptor is a girl under 10 years old with congenital amegakaryocytic thrombocytopenia, due to receive a stem cell transplant. The CDR3 nucleotides are TGCGCCAGCAGCTGGGGACTAGCTAAAAACATTCAGTACTTC. Amino acids: CASSWGLAKNIQYF.